This record covers a single T cell receptor (beta chain). The sort gate was single viable CD3+CD4+CD8-CD45RO+ cells for memory CD4+ T cells. Serostatus was set by detecting CMV pp150, pp28, p38, p52 IgG. Profiled with immunoSEQ multiplex PCR; TCRdb holds only in-frame clones, not every one. The table records approximately 44,000 clones, around 76% of them present only once. The sample originates from a study of memory CD4+ T cells and cytomegalovirus serostatus. The CDR3 covers 13 residues. Trimming cost V 3 bases and J 3 bases, with 7 bases left between them. From germline, CDR1 is SGDLS and CDR2 YYNGEE.

The chain is built from TRBV9 and TRBJ1-5, with D tentatively TRBD1 (5 bases). The clonotype was recovered from an adult in good health and CMV-seronegative. Sequenced input: memory CD4+ T cells from blood. In nucleotides, the CDR3 is TGTGCCAGCAGCGGGGACCTCAATCAGCCCCAGCATTTT. It encodes CASSGDLNQPQHF.